These 10 T cell receptor beta chains were all obtained from the same sample, sequenced in a study of Tregs in tolerant kidney transplant recipients. This table comes from immunoSEQ multiplex PCR, and its TCRdb copy is limited to in-frame clones, with some not included. The sample carries about 83,000 clones, roughly 98% recorded once. The sequences come from CD4+ T cells from blood, collected before the transplant. Source of these receptors: a human donor who received a combined kidney and bone marrow transplant.

V and J are TRBV15 and TRBJ2-1; TRBD1 agrees at 7 bases. The CDR3 is 14 residues long. V lost 6 bases and J lost 12; bases outside the gene matches: 14. Germline V gives CDR1 LNHNV, CDR2 YYDKDF (reference sequence). The CDR3 nucleotides read TGTGCCACCAGGAGCCGGGAACAGGGGTCAGGGCAGTTCTTC. Residues: CATRSREQGSGQFF.

This chain links TRBV30 with TRBJ2-5; D possibly corresponds to TRBD2 (6 bases). The DNA end favors TRBJ2-7, so the J call may be wrong. Germline-derived CDR1 and CDR2 are GTSNPN and SVGIG (reference sequence). This CDR3 has 15 residues. This CDR3 is CAWSFSGRSSYEQYF. In nucleotides, the CDR3 is TGTGCCTGGAGTTTTTCCGGGAGAAGCTCCTACGAGCAGTACTTC.

J is TRBJ2-7 and V is TRBV7-2, with 11 bases aligning to TRBD2. The V segment lost 2 bases and the J segment 3 bases; nucleotides outside the gene matches: 15. CDR1 and CDR2 from the germline V gene are SGHTA and FQGNSA. The CDR3 runs 19 residues. CDR3 nucleotides: TGTGCCAGCAGCTTAATAACCGGCGGGACTAGCGGACCCTTCTACGAGCAGTACTTC. Translation: CASSLITGGTSGPFYEQYF.

The chain is built from TRBV27 and TRBJ2-5, with TRBD2 matching over 12 bases. This CDR3 is built from 15 residues. The junction had 4 bases not matched to a gene; V was cut back by 3 bases and J by 5 bases. Germline values: CDR1 MNHEY, CDR2 SMNVEV (reference sequence). CDR3 sequence (DNA): TGTGCCAGCAGTTTTAGACTAGCGGGAGTGGAGACCCAGTACTTC. The encoded protein is CASSFRLAGVETQYF.

V is TRBV7-3 and J is TRBJ2-2, with unresolved D. The CDR3 extends over 15 amino acids. CDR1 is SGHTA and CDR2 is FQGTGA in the germline V gene. The V end lost 3 bases, the J end lost 0 bases, and 8 bases lay between the germline ends. In DNA, the CDR3 is TGTGCCAGCAGCTTGAACCGGGCGAACACCGGGGAGCTGTTTTTT. It is translated as CASSLNRANTGELFF. Full variable domain (remainder filled in from reference TRBV7-3 and TRBJ2-2): GAGVSQTPSNKVTEKGKYVELRCDPISGHTALYWYRQSLGQGPEFLIYFQGTGAADDSGLPNDRFFAVRPEGSVSTLKIQRTERGDSAVYLCASSLNRANTGELFFGEGSRLTVL.

This chain uses TRBV7-6 with TRBJ2-3; TRBD2 is a possible D gene (7 bases). The CDR3 contains 14 residues. The germline V and J ends were trimmed by 5 bases and 5 bases, with 14 bases remaining between them. Germline loops: CDR1 SGHVS, CDR2 FNYEAQ. In DNA form, the CDR3 reads TGTGCCAGCAGCCCCGGGGGGCTAGGAGATACGCAGTATTTT. It yields the protein CASSPGGLGDTQYF.

V and J are TRBV29-1 and TRBJ2-1; 7 bases agree with TRBD1. This CDR3 is built from 16 residues. Germline CDR1 is SQVTM and CDR2 is ANQGSEA. J gave up 0 bases and V 3 bases, and 8 bases lay outside the gene matches. CDR3 sequence: CSVDADRAASYNEQFF. In DNA form, the CDR3 reads TGCAGCGTTGATGCCGACAGGGCCGCCTCCTACAATGAGCAGTTCTTC.

V and J are TRBV7-9 and TRBJ1-2, with D maybe TRBD1 (5 bases). Germline V lookup: CDR1 SEHNR, CDR2 FQNEAQ (reference sequence). V was pared by 0 bases and J by 8 bases, with 10 bases between. This CDR3 contains 13 residues. The CDR3: CASSLASGLGYTF. As DNA, the CDR3 is TGTGCCAGCAGCTTAGCCTCAGGGTTGGGCTACACCTTC. The full variable domain, completed using reference TRBV7-9 and TRBJ1-2, is DTGVSQNPRHKITKRGQNVTFRCDPISEHNRLYWYRQTLGQGPEFLTYFQNEAQLEKSRLLSDRFSAERPKGSFSTLEIQRTEQGDSAMYLCASSLASGLGYTFGSGTRLTVV.

The chain uses TRBV23-1 and TRBJ1-2; D unclear. TRBV23-1 is given ORF status, its function remaining uncertain. The CDR3 consists of 11 residues. The V end was cut by 0 bases, the J end by 9 bases, with 5 bases between. This chain's CDR3 is CASSQSFSYTF. Here the CDR3 DNA reads TGCGCCAGCAGTCAATCGTTCAGCTACACCTTC.

The V gene is TRBV7-2, the J gene TRBJ2-5; TRBD1 agrees at 7 bases. CDR1 is SGHTA and CDR2 is FQGNSA in the germline V gene. The CDR3 has 15 amino acids. Losses at the gene ends were 5 bases for V and 1 base for J; bases not matched to a gene: 7. CDR3 sequence (DNA): TGTGCCAGCAGCGGCCGGACAGGACGCCAAGAGACCCAGTACTTC. It encodes CASSGRTGRQETQYF.